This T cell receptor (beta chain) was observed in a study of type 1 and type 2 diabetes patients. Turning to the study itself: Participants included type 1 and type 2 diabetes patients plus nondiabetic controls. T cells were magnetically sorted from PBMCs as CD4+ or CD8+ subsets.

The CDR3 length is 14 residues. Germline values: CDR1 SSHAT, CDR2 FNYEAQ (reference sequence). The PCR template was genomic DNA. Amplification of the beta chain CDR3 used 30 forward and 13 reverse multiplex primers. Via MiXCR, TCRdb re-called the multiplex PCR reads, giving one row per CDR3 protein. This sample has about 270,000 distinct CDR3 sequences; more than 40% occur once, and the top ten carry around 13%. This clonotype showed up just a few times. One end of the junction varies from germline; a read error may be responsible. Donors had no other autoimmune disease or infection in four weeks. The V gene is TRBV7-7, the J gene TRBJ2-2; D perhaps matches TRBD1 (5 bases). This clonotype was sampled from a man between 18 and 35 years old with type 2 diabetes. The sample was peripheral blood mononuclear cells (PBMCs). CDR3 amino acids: CASSLGENTGELFF. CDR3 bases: TGTGCTAGCAGCTTAGGGGAGAACACCGGGGAGCTGTTTTTT.